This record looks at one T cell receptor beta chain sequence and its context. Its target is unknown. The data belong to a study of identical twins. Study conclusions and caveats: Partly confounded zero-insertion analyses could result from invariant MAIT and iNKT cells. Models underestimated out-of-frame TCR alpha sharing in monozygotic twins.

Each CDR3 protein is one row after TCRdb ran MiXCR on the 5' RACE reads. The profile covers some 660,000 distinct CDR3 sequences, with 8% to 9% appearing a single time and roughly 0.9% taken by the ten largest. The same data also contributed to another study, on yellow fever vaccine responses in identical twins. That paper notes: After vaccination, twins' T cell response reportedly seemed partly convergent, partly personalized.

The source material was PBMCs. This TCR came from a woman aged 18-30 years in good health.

The CDR3 DNA reads as TGTGCCACCAGTGATTCGAGGACCCCTACCTACAATGAGCAGTTCTTC. Its protein product is CATSDSRTPTYNEQFF. The J gene is TRBJ2-1, the V gene TRBV24-1; D gene uncertain. The CDR3 contains 16 residues. V shed 2 bases and J shed 2 bases, with 12 bases lying between them. The germline gives CDR1 KGHDR, CDR2 SFDVKD.